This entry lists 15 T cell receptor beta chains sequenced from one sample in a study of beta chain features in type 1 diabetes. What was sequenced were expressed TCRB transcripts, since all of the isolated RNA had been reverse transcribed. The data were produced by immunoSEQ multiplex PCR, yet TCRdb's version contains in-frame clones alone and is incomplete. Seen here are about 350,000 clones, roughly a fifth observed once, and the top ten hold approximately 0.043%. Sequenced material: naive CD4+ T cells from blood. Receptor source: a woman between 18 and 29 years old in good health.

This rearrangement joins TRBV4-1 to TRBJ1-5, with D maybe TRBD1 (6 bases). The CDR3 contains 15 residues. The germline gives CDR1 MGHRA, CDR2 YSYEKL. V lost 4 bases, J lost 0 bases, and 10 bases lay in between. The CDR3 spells CASSPTGNSNQPQHF. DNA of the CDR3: TGCGCCAGCAGCCCAACAGGGAATAGCAATCAGCCCCAGCATTTT.

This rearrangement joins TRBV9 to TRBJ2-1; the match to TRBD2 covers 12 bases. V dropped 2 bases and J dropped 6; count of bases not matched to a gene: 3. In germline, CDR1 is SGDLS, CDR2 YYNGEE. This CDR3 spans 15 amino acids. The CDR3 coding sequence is TGTGCCAGCAGCGTGCTGGGACTAGCGGGCAATGAGCAGTTCTTC. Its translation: CASSVLGLAGNEQFF.

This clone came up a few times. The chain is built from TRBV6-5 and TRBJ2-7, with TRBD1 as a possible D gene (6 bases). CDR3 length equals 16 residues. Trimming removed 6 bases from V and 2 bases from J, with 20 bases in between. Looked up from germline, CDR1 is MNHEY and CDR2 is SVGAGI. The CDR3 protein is CASRYTTGHKTYEQYF. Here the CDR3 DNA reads TGTGCCAGCAGGTACACTACGGGACACAAAACCTACGAGCAGTACTTC.

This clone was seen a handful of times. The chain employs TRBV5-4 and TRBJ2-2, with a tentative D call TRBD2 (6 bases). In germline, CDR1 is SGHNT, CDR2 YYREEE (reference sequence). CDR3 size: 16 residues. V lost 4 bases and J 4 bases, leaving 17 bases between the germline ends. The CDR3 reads CASSPGTPSVTGELFF. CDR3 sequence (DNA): TGTGCCAGCAGCCCCGGGACTCCCTCGGTCACCGGGGAGCTGTTTTTT. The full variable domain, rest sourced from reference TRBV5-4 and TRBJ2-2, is ETGVTQSPTHLIKTRGQQVTLRCSSQSGHNTVSWYQQALGQGPQFIFQYYREEENGRGNFPPRFSGLQFPNYSSELNVNALELDDSALYLCASSPGTPSVTGELFFGEGSRLTVL.

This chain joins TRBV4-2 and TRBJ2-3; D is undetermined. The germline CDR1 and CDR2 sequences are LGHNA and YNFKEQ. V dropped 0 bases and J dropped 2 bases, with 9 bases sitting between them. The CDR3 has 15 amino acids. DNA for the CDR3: TGTGCCAGCAGCCAAGATCCGACAACCACAGATACGCAGTATTTT. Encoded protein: CASSQDPTTTDTQYF.

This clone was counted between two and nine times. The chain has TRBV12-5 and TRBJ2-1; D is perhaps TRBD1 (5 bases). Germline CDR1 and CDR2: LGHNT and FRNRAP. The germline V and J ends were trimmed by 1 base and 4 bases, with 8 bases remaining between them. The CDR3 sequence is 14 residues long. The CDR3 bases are TGTGCTAGTGGTTTGGAAAACAGGTACAATGAGCAGTTCTTC. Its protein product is CASGLENRYNEQFF. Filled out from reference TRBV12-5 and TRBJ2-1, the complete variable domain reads DARVTQTPRHKVTEMGQEVTMRCQPILGHNTVFWYRQTMMQGLELLAYFRNRAPLDDSGMPKDRFSAEMPDATLATLKIQPSEPRDSAVYFCASGLENRYNEQFFGPGTRLTVL.

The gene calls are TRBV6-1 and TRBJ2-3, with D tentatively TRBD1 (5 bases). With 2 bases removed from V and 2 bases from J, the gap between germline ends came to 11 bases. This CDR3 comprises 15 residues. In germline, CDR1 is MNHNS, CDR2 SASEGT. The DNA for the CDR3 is TGTGCCAGCAGTGAACCGACAGCCCTCACAGATACGCAGTATTTT. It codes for CASSEPTALTDTQYF.

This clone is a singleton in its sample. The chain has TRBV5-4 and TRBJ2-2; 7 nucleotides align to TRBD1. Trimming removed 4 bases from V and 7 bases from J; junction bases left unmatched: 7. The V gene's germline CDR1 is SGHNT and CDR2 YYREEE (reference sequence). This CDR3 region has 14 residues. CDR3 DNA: TGTGCCAGCAGCACGGGACAGCTTTACGGGGAGCTGTTTTTT. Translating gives CASSTGQLYGELFF.

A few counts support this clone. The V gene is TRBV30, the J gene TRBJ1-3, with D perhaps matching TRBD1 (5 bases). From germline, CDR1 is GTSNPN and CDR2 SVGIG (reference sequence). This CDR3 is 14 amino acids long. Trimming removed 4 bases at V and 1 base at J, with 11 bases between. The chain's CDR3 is CAWMVTVSGNTIYF. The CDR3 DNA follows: TGTGCCTGGATGGTGACAGTGTCTGGAAACACCATATATTTT.

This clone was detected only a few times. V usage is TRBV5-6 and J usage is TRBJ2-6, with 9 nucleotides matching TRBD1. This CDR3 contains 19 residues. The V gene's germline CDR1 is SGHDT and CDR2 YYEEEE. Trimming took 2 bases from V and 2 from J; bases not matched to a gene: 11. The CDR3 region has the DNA TGTGCCAGCAGCTTCGGGACAGGGAGGCTGGGGGCTGGGGCCAACGTCCTGACTTTC. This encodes CASSFGTGRLGAGANVLTF.

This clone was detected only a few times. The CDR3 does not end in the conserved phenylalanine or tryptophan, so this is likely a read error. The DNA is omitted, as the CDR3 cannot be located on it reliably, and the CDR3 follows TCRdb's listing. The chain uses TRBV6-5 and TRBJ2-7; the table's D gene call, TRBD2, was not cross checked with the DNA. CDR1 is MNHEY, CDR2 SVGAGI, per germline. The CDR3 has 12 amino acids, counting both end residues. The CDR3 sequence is CASSSSRGDHEL.

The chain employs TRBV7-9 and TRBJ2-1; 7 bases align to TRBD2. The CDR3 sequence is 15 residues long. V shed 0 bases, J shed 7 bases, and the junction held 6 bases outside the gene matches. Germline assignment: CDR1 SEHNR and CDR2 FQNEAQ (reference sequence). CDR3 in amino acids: CASSLAGGPGNEQFF. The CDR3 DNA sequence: TGTGCCAGCAGCTTAGCGGGAGGGCCGGGGAATGAGCAGTTCTTC.

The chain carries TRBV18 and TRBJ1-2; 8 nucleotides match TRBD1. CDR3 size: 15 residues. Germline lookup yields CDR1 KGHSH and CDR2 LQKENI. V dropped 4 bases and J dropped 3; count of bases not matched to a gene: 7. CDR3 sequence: CASSLRPGGDYGYTF. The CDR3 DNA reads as TGTGCCAGCTCACTCCGGCCAGGGGGCGACTATGGCTACACCTTC. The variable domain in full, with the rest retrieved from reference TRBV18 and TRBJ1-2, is NAGVMQNPRHLVRRRGQEARLRCSPMKGHSHVYWYRQLPEEGLKFMVYLQKENIIDESGMPKERFSAEFPKEGPSILRIQQVVRGDSAAYFCASSLRPGGDYGYTFGSGTRLTVV.

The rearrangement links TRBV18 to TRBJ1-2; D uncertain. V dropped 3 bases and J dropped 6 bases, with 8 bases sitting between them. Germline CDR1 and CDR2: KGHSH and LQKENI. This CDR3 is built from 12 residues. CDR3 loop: CASSPDTNGYTF. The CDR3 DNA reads TGTGCCAGCTCACCCGACACAAATGGCTACACCTTC.

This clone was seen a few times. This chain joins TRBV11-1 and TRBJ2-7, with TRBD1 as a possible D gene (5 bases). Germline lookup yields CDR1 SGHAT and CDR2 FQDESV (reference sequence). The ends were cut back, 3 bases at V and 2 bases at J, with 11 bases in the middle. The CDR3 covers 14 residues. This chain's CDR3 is CASSFQGQTYEQYF. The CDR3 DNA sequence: TGTGCCAGCAGCTTCCAGGGTCAAACCTACGAGCAGTACTTC.